The next 7 T cell receptor beta chains were all read from a single sample in a study of T-cell reconstitution after alpha-beta-depleted transplantation in children. The authors prepared the TCRbeta library with unique molecular identifiers. TCRdb used MiXCR to reprocess the PCR reads, holding one entry per CDR3 protein. In the table there are approximately 99,000 distinct CDR3 sequences, about 6% of which are singletons. The material sequenced was PBMCs, mostly from graft donor cells, taken 360 days after TCRalphabeta/CD19-depleted stem cell transplant. Receptors originate from a male patient between 2 and 9 years old who had a stem cell transplant for acute lymphoblastic leukemia, so the T cells may come from the graft donor.

In its sample, this clonotype was seen a few times. The chain recombines TRBV24-1 with TRBJ1-2; D gene ambiguous. Germline assignment: CDR1 KGHDR and CDR2 SFDVKD. V dropped 10 bases and J dropped 4 bases, with 9 bases sitting between them. The length of the CDR3 is 11 residues. This CDR3 reads CATAGGYGYTF. The CDR3 coding sequence is TGTGCCACGGCCGGCGGCTATGGCTACACCTTC.

The CDR3 DNA is TGTGCCACCAGTGTGGGCACCGGGGAGCTGTTTTTT. It codes for CATSVGTGELFF. The rearrangement uses TRBV24-1 and TRBJ2-2, with D unclear. Germline V CDR1 and CDR2: KGHDR, SFDVKD. Trimming removed 5 bases at V and 4 bases at J, with 4 bases between. The CDR3 has 12 amino acids.

This clonotype was counted many times. This rearrangement joins TRBV6-5 to TRBJ2-1, with TRBD2 identical over 12 bases. The CDR3 sequence is 16 residues long. Germline CDR1 is MNHEY and CDR2 is SVGAGI. The trim removed 0 bases at V and 5 bases at J, leaving 2 bases unmatched. The CDR3 spells CASSYSLAGGNNEQFF. The CDR3 DNA follows: TGTGCCAGCAGTTACTCCCTAGCGGGAGGGAACAATGAGCAGTTCTTC.

The chain carries TRBV5-8 and TRBJ2-7, with a tentative D call TRBD1 (5 bases). V shed 6 bases and J shed 4 bases, with 20 bases lying between them. The CDR3 spans 15 residues. CDR1 is SGHTS and CDR2 is YDEGEE in the germline V gene. DNA for the CDR3: TGTGCCAGCACCCCGTGGGGCGGCCTCCTATACGAGCAGTACTTC. This sequence encodes CASTPWGGLLYEQYF.

This clonotype was counted a few times. This sequence joins TRBV4-2 and TRBJ2-7, with TRBD2 matching over 8 bases. This CDR3 is built from 17 residues. The ends lost 0 bases at V and 2 bases at J; junction bases unmatched: 9. Germline CDR1 and CDR2: LGHNA and YNFKEQ. The CDR3 spells CASSQDRVLAETYEQYF. DNA for the CDR3: TGTGCCAGCAGCCAAGATCGGGTACTAGCGGAGACCTACGAGCAGTACTTC.

This clonotype was found many times. The chain has TRBV29-1 and TRBJ2-6; D is perhaps TRBD1 (6 bases). The length of the CDR3 is 16 residues. Germline loops: CDR1 SQVTM, CDR2 ANQGSEA. V lost 0 bases to trimming and J lost 0 bases, with 9 bases between them. CDR3 region: CSVEDRGGSGANVLTF. Here the CDR3 DNA reads TGCAGCGTTGAAGATAGAGGGGGCTCTGGGGCCAACGTCCTGACTTTC.

The chain combines TRBV9 with TRBJ2-1; D gene uncertain. The germline CDR1 and CDR2 sequences are SGDLS and YYNGEE. V dropped 3 bases and J dropped 4 bases, with 11 bases sitting between them. CDR3 length equals 14 residues. Here the CDR3 reads CASSEDGRYNEQFF. The DNA of the CDR3 is TGTGCCAGCAGCGAGGACGGTCGTTACAATGAGCAGTTCTTC. Combining the CDR3 with reference TRBV9 and TRBJ2-1 gives the whole variable domain DSGVTQTPKHLITATGQRVTLRCSPRSGDLSVYWYQQSLDQGLQFLIQYYNGEERAKGNILERFSAQQFPDLHSELNLSSLELGDSALYFCASSEDGRYNEQFFGPGTRLTVL.